The T cell receptor beta chain described here comes from a study of T-cell memory formation after mild COVID-19. One entry per CDR3 protein, called by TCRdb with MiXCR from the 5' RACE reads. Found here are about 40,000 distinct CDR3 sequences, about 6% of them singletons; the top ten hold under 0.85%. This CDR3 is 14 amino acids long. The ends were cut back, 6 bases at V and 8 bases at J, with 16 bases in the middle. Germline loops: CDR1 MGHRA, CDR2 YSYEKL. This clonotype came up a few times. This TCR was recovered from an adult who had mild COVID-19 (a few samples of this study predate the infection). Cell type and time point are not known. The genes are TRBV4-1 and TRBJ1-4, with D possibly matching TRBD1 (6 bases). Sequencing was carried out using PBMCs or a T cell subset sorted from them (not recorded which). The CDR3 spells CASRPTGQSEKLFF. CDR3 in DNA: TGCGCCAGCAGGCCAACGGGACAAAGCGAAAAACTGTTTTTT.